Each of the 8 T cell receptor beta chains below was sequenced from the same sample in a study of T cell repertoires in cytomegalovirus infection. Their target antigens are unknown. TCRdb recomputed calls from the reads with MiXCR, one row per CDR3 protein. This sample has 100,000 to 150,000 distinct CDR3 sequences; around 32% occur once, and the top ten carry 58%. Sequencing was performed on CD8+ T cells from cultured PBMCs, taken from culture after CMV antigen stimulation. The receptors derive from a human donor in good health (CMV status not recorded). Some clones in this sample may be carry-over from other donors' samples.

This chain joins TRBV3-1 and TRBJ2-3; D perhaps matches TRBD2 (6 bases). The CDR3 runs 15 residues. The V gene's germline CDR1 is LGHDT and CDR2 YNNKEL (reference sequence). Between the trimmed V and J ends, which lost 5 bases and 2 bases, there was a span of 14 bases. The CDR3, as DNA: TGTGCCAGCAGCTTTGGACTACCCGTCACAGATACGCAGTATTTT. This translates into CASSFGLPVTDTQYF.

This clonotype has ten or more counts. CDR3 region: CASSLSRQGSHGYTF. The CDR3 DNA reads TGTGCCAGCAGTTTGTCTAGGCAGGGGAGCCATGGCTACACCTTC. V usage is TRBV28 and J usage is TRBJ1-2; D might be TRBD1 (6 bases). The CDR3 has 15 residues. The germline CDR1 and CDR2 sequences are MDHEN and SYDVKM. Trimming removed 3 bases from V and 6 bases from J, with 17 bases in between.

This clonotype was seen more than once but under ten times. For the CDR3, the DNA is TGTGCCAGCAGCTCATGGGACACTTCCTACGAGCAGTACTTC. It yields the protein CASSSWDTSYEQYF. J is TRBJ2-7 and V is TRBV2; possible D gene TRBD1, 6 bases. The CDR3 runs 14 residues. The germline gives CDR1 SNHLY, CDR2 FYNNEI. With 6 bases removed from V and 1 base from J, the gap between germline ends came to 13 bases. The variable domain in full, completed from reference TRBV2 and TRBJ2-7, reads EPEVTQTPSHQVTQMGQEVILRCVPISNHLYFYWYRQILGQKVEFLVSFYNNEISEKSEIFDDQFSVERPDGSNFTLKIRSTKLEDSAMYFCASSSWDTSYEQYFGPGTRLTVT.

The gene calls are TRBV7-6 and TRBJ1-1; no reliable D call. The CDR3 has 13 amino acids. CDR1 is SGHVS, CDR2 FNYEAQ, per germline. Trimming shortened V by 8 bases and J by 0 bases, and 10 bases separated the two germline ends. The CDR3 region has the DNA TGTGCCAGCCAGGACGGATTGAACACTGAAGCTTTCTTT. Translating gives CASQDGLNTEAFF. Together with reference TRBV7-6 and TRBJ1-1, the CDR3 gives the full variable domain: GAGVSQSPRYKVTKRGQDVALRCDPISGHVSLYWYRQALGQGPEFLTYFNYEAQQDKSGLPNDRFSAERPEGSISTLTIQRTEQRDSAMYRCASQDGLNTEAFFGQGTRLTVV.

The table lists this clonotype with a few counts. The rearrangement uses TRBV7-2 and TRBJ2-7, with TRBD2 identical over 10 bases. Germline CDR1 is SGHTA and CDR2 is FQGNSA. The CDR3 runs to 19 residues. Trimming removed 1 base from V and 7 bases from J; junction bases left unmatched: 19. CDR3 DNA sequence: TGTGCCAGCAGCTTAGACGGAGGTCTACTAGCGGGGTTTTATTGGGAGCAGTACTTC. Residues: CASSLDGGLLAGFYWEQYF.

This clonotype was seen a few times. The V call is TRBV7-6, the J call TRBJ2-7, with D perhaps given as TRBD1 or TRBD2 (5 bases each). V lost 8 bases and J 5 bases, leaving 7 bases between the germline ends. Germline V gene lookup returns CDR1 SGHVS and CDR2 FNYEAQ. The CDR3 covers 10 residues. CDR3 loop: CASGDDEQYF. The CDR3 DNA sequence: TGTGCCAGCGGGGACGACGAGCAGTACTTC.

This chain links TRBV28 with TRBJ2-7; D tentatively reads TRBD1 or TRBD2 (5 bases each). The CDR3 has 15 amino acids. Looked up from germline, CDR1 is MDHEN and CDR2 is SYDVKM. The ends were cut back, 8 bases at V and 3 bases at J, with 20 bases in the middle. This CDR3 is CASLPGRSSNYEQYF. The CDR3, as DNA: TGTGCCAGCCTTCCGGGACGGAGTTCGAACTACGAGCAGTACTTC.

V and J are TRBV4-3 and TRBJ1-3; no definite D call. This CDR3 is built from 18 residues. V was shortened by 0 bases and J by 0 bases, with 15 bases between the two germline ends. Germline CDR1 LGHNA, CDR2 YSLEER. CDR3 bases: TGCGCCAGCAGCCAAGATCCCGGGGAGGCTATCTCTGGAAACACCATATATTTT. Protein: CASSQDPGEAISGNTIYF.